Listed below are T cell receptor beta chains from one sample, sequenced in a study of shared clonotypes between healthy human individuals. Assay: immunoSEQ multiplex PCR; the TCRdb copy retains only in-frame clones and omits some. The sample records 2 million to 3 million clones, over 85% being singletons. Sequenced material: naive CD4+ T cells from PBMCs. The receptors come from a man younger than 35 in good health. Some clones in this sample may be carry-over from other donors' samples. The CDR3 runs from the conserved cysteine through the conserved F or W. The D gene is left open where the match is weak. Clone size is not always given. Where it is, it says once, few, many or a class for expanded clones.

D gene	CDR3 length	J gene	V gene	clone size	CDR3 protein	CDR3 DNA
TRBD2	15	TRBJ2-7	TRBV18	.	CASSPRLAANYEQYF	TGTGCCAGCTCACCCCGACTAGCAGCGAACTACGAGCAGTACTTC
.	13	TRBJ2-2	TRBV7-2	once	CASSSERAGELFF	TGTGCCAGCAGCTCAGAACGGGCCGGGGAGCTGTTTTTT
TRBD1	14	TRBJ2-5	TRBV6-5	.	CASSWDRGSETQYF	TGTGCCAGTAGCTGGGACAGGGGATCAGAGACCCAGTACTTC
TRBD1	14	TRBJ1-5	TRBV30	few	CAWSAGDRGSPLHF	TGTGCCTGGAGTGCTGGGGACAGGGGGTCTCCCCTGCATTTT
.	15	TRBJ2-1	TRBV2	.	CASSEWQGYYNEQFF	TGTGCCAGCAGTGAATGGCAGGGGTACTACAATGAGCAGTTCTTC
TRBD1	16	TRBJ2-2	TRBV19	.	CASTPTGTGYTGELFF	TGTGCCAGTACCCCCACCGGGACAGGCTACACCGGGGAGCTGTTTTTT
TRBD1	15	TRBJ1-2	TRBV6-6	.	CASSYWTGGEHGYTF	TGTGCCAGCAGTTACTGGACAGGGGGAGAGCATGGCTACACCTTC
TRBD1	16	TRBJ2-2	TRBV2	.	CASRQGAPLDAGELFF	TGTGCCAGCAGGCAGGGGGCCCCCCTAGATGCCGGGGAGCTGTTTTTT
.	13	TRBJ1-1	TRBV5-1	.	CASSRVLNTEAFF	TGCGCCAGCAGTAGGGTTTTGAACACTGAAGCTTTCTTT
.	10	TRBJ1-2	TRBV29-1	.	CSVAGSGYTF	TGCAGCGTTGCCGGCAGTGGCTACACCTTC
TRBD1	12	TRBJ2-7	TRBV25-1	.	CASMTDRDEQYF	TGTGCCAGCATGACGGACAGGGACGAGCAGTACTTC
.	16	TRBJ2-4	TRBV5-6	.	CASTLTGGGLLNIQYF	TGTGCCAGCACCCTCACAGGAGGGGGACTTTTAAACATTCAGTACTTC
.	18	TRBJ2-7	TRBV5-1	.	CASTPDRALSGTSYEQYF	TGCGCCAGCACCCCAGACAGGGCGCTTAGCGGGACTTCTTACGAGCAGTACTTC
.	14	TRBJ1-2	TRBV19	.	CASSITQGLHGYTF	TGTGCCAGTAGCATAACTCAGGGTTTGCATGGCTACACCTTC
.	12	TRBJ1-2	TRBV28	.	CASSGNMYGYTF	TGTGCCAGCAGTGGGAACATGTATGGCTACACCTTC
TRBD1	17	TRBJ1-5	TRBV28	once	CASSPEAGQGSSQPQHF	TGTGCCAGCAGTCCCGAAGCGGGACAGGGTTCTTCTCAGCCCCAGCATTTT
.	16	TRBJ1-2	TRBV6-5	few	CASSYDRRTMVDGYTF	TGTGCCAGCAGTTACGACCGACGGACTATGGTGGACGGCTACACCTTC
TRBD1	12	TRBJ1-2	TRBV28	.	CASVGGPYGYTF	TGTGCCAGCGTAGGGGGCCCCTATGGCTACACCTTC
TRBD1	16	TRBJ2-2	TRBV5-1	.	CASSLARDRSTGELFF	TGCGCCAGCAGCTTGGCTCGGGACAGGTCCACCGGGGAGCTGTTTTTT
.	10	TRBJ2-7	TRBV2	few	CASSEYEQYF	TGTGCCAGCAGTGAATACGAGCAGTACTTC
TRBD2	16	TRBJ2-7	TRBV5-4	.	CASSPRRGGPTYEQYF	TGTGCCAGCAGCCCCCGCCGGGGAGGGCCAACCTACGAGCAGTACTTC
TRBD1	16	TRBJ1-6	TRBV13	once	CASSLARQGRDSPLHF	TGTGCCAGCAGCTTAGCCAGACAGGGGAGGGATTCACCCCTCCACTTT
TRBD2	14	TRBJ2-3	TRBV5-1	.	CASSSSGYRVTQYF	TGCGCCAGCAGCTCTAGCGGCTACCGGGTTACGCAGTATTTT
.	14	TRBJ1-1	TRBV6-1	.	CASIDWGLNTEAFF	TGTGCCAGCATCGATTGGGGATTGAACACTGAAGCTTTCTTT
.	15	TRBJ2-7	TRBV7-2	.	CASSLATTSSYEQYF	TGTGCCAGCAGCTTAGCGACTACGAGCTCCTACGAGCAGTACTTC
TRBD1	16	TRBJ1-4	TRBV5-4	.	CASSSRQGGTNEKLFF	TGTGCCAGCAGCTCGAGACAGGGTGGAACTAATGAAAAACTGTTTTTT
.	13	TRBJ2-7	TRBV5-1	.	CASSPQEGYEQYF	TGCGCCAGCAGCCCCCAGGAAGGGTACGAGCAGTACTTC
TRBD1	17	TRBJ2-3	TRBV28	.	CASSFTQGAQSTDTQYF	TGTGCCAGCAGTTTCACACAGGGGGCGCAGAGCACAGATACGCAGTATTTT
.	16	TRBJ2-2	TRBV4-2	.	CASSISGLLLPGELFF	TGTGCCAGCAGCATATCGGGATTACTTTTACCCGGGGAGCTGTTTTTT
TRBD2	14	TRBJ2-7	TRBV7-2	.	CASSSRTSSYEQYF	TGTGCCAGCAGCTCCCGGACTAGCTCCTACGAGCAGTACTTC
TRBD2	15	TRBJ2-5	TRBV5-8	.	CASSSGTSGKETQYF	TGTGCCAGCAGCTCCGGGACTAGCGGGAAAGAGACCCAGTACTTC
.	15	TRBJ1-1	TRBV6-5	.	CASSYFRGLGTEAFF	TGTGCCAGCAGTTATTTCCGGGGGTTGGGCACTGAAGCTTTCTTT
.	14	TRBJ2-1	TRBV5-1	.	CASSLGTEYNEQFF	TGCGCCAGCAGCTTGGGGACAGAATACAATGAGCAGTTCTTC
TRBD1	15	TRBJ1-1	TRBV28	.	CASSLGGTVNTEAFF	TGTGCCAGCAGTTTAGGGGGGACAGTGAACACTGAAGCTTTCTTT
.	17	TRBJ2-2	TRBV28	.	CASSLNRGRGHTGELFF	TGTGCCAGCAGTTTAAACAGGGGACGGGGGCACACCGGGGAGCTGTTTTTT
TRBD2	19	TRBJ2-5	TRBV4-2	.	CASSLTPGTSGRAEETQYF	TGTGCCAGCAGCCTCACCCCCGGGACTAGCGGGAGGGCCGAGGAGACCCAGTACTTC
.	15	TRBJ1-5	TRBV2	few	CASTTHARSNQPQHF	TGTGCCAGCACCACCCATGCGAGGAGCAATCAGCCCCAGCATTTT